This section outlines one TCR beta chain sequence together with its context. What it binds is unknown. Thyroid surgery took place with no prior treatment in any patient. Original methodology: To classify distant metastasis in papillary thyroid cancer, a model was built from CDR3 differences across clinicopathological groups. With MiXCR, TCRdb reprocessed the PCR reads. The V and J calls follow TCRdb's processing rather than the paper's. In the table there are about 35,000 clones, approximately 30% of which are singletons. The data belong to a study of metastatic and nonmetastatic thyroid tumors. For the study at large: Repertoire comparisons spanned blood and tumor or nodule tissue from malignant and benign thyroid patients. Whole-study results and caveats: Significantly greater TCR beta diversity was reportedly found in malignant thyroid tumors than in benign nodules (in blood and tumor).

The sequenced sample consisted of blood. The TCR sequence derives from a female donor with papillary thyroid cancer or a benign thyroid nodule (not recorded which). Some clones in this sample may be carry-over from other donors' samples.

DNA of the CDR3: TGTGCCAGCAGTTACTCTTTATCTGCTTCCAGCTCCTATAATTCACCCCTCCACTTT. Its translation: CASSYSLSASSSYNSPLHF. The chain carries TRBV6-2 or TRBV6-3 and TRBJ1-6; the D is unclear. The CDR3 is 19 residues long. Germline V gene lookup returns CDR1 MNHEY and CDR2 SVGEGT. V was trimmed by 0 bases and J by 0 bases, leaving 15 bases between them.